Following are 2 T cell receptor beta chains from one sample sequenced in a study of CD4+ T cells in melanoma. Assay: immunoSEQ multiplex PCR; the TCRdb copy retains only in-frame clones and omits some. The top ten hold roughly 1.4% of the sample, which has roughly 140,000 clones, 92% seen once. These TCRs come from a human donor with melanoma.

A remark on this clone: The junction departs from germline at one end; a sequencing error may be responsible. The V gene is TRBV10-3, the J gene TRBJ1-2, with 7 bases aligning to TRBD1. The CDR3 loop spans 17 amino acids. Per germline, CDR1 ENHRY and CDR2 SYGVKD. This chain's CDR3 is CASSLRKGALLLQGYTF. CDR3 nucleotide sequence: TGTGCCAGCAGTCTCCGGAAGGGGGCCCTATTGTTGCAAGGCTACACCTTC.

The chain joins TRBV7-2 to TRBJ2-1, with D uncertain. Germline lookup yields CDR1 SGHTA and CDR2 FQGNSA. V lost 2 bases and J 0 bases, leaving 5 bases between the germline ends. This CDR3 spans 14 amino acids. In nucleotides, the CDR3 is TGTGCCAGCAGCTTACACAGCTCCTACAATGAGCAGTTCTTC. It specifies CASSLHSSYNEQFF.